Listed below are T cell receptor beta chains from one sample, sequenced in a study of blood T cell repertoires in COVID-19. Using immunoSEQ multiplex PCR, the repertoire was profiled, and TCRdb retains in-frame clones only, with some absent. Of 270,000 or so clones detected, less than 90% appear once; the ten largest clones hold 10% to 15%. The source material was peripheral blood. These TCRs come from a human donor in a cohort sampled during active COVID-19. The CDR3 runs from the conserved cysteine through the conserved F or W. The D gene is left open where the match is weak. Clone size is not always given. Where it is, it says once, few, many or a class for expanded clones.

D gene: TRBD2
J gene: TRBJ2-5
clone size: -
CDR3 length: 15
V gene: TRBV5-6
CDR3 protein: CASSLAGGVGETQYF
CDR3 DNA: TGTGCCAGCAGCTTGGCGGGAGGGGTAGGGGAGACCCAGTACTTC

D gene: TRBD2
J gene: TRBJ2-3
clone size: -
CDR3 length: 20
V gene: TRBV5-4
CDR3 protein: CASSYFAGGLGVPHTDTQYF
CDR3 DNA: TGTGCCAGCAGCTACTTTGCGGGAGGGCTGGGGGTCCCCCACACAGATACGCAGTATTTT

D gene: -
J gene: TRBJ2-5
clone size: -
CDR3 length: 12
V gene: TRBV5-1
CDR3 protein: CASSSSGYGQYF
CDR3 DNA: TGCGCCAGCAGCTCCTCGGGGTATGGCCAGTACTTC

D gene: -
J gene: TRBJ1-3
clone size: few
CDR3 length: 15
V gene: TRBV27
CDR3 protein: CASSAGRGQGNTIYF
CDR3 DNA: TGTGCCAGCTCGGCCGGGCGGGGTCAGGGAAACACCATATATTTT

D gene: TRBD1
J gene: TRBJ2-5
clone size: -
CDR3 length: 14
V gene: TRBV10-1
CDR3 protein: CASSAGRGRETQYF
CDR3 DNA: TGCGCCAGCAGTGCCGGCAGGGGGCGAGAGACCCAGTACTTC

D gene: -
J gene: TRBJ1-1
clone size: -
CDR3 length: 19
V gene: TRBV5-6
CDR3 protein: CASSFARGALYKLNTEAFF
CDR3 DNA: TGTGCCAGCAGTTTCGCGCGGGGCGCGCTTTACAAATTGAACACTGAAGCTTTCTTT

D gene: TRBD1
J gene: TRBJ1-5
clone size: -
CDR3 length: 13
V gene: TRBV10-3
CDR3 protein: CAINDRDNQPQHF
CDR3 DNA: TGTGCCATCAATGACAGGGACAATCAGCCCCAGCATTTT

D gene: -
J gene: TRBJ1-4
clone size: -
CDR3 length: 15
V gene: TRBV7-9
CDR3 protein: CASSLTAGANEKLFF
CDR3 DNA: TGTGCCAGCAGCTTAACGGCAGGTGCTAATGAAAAACTGTTTTTT

D gene: -
J gene: TRBJ1-3
clone size: few
CDR3 length: 15
V gene: TRBV18
CDR3 protein: CASSPGRGTGNTIYF
CDR3 DNA: TGTGCCAGCTCACCTGGTCGGGGAACTGGAAACACCATATATTTT

D gene: -
J gene: TRBJ2-1
clone size: -
CDR3 length: 11
V gene: TRBV20-1
CDR3 protein: CSARVDREQFF
CDR3 DNA: TGCAGTGCTAGAGTAGACAGGGAGCAGTTCTTC

D gene: TRBD1
J gene: TRBJ1-3
clone size: once
CDR3 length: 14
V gene: TRBV28
CDR3 protein: CASSRQGARNTIYF
CDR3 DNA: TGTGCCAGCAGCCGCCAGGGGGCCCGAAACACCATATATTTT

D gene: TRBD1
J gene: TRBJ2-1
clone size: -
CDR3 length: 15
V gene: TRBV12-5
CDR3 protein: CASGLGTGQWDEQFF
CDR3 DNA: TGTGCTAGTGGACTCGGGACAGGGCAGTGGGATGAGCAGTTCTTC

D gene: TRBD2
J gene: TRBJ2-7
clone size: -
CDR3 length: 15
V gene: TRBV28
CDR3 protein: CASSLTSGAPRPQYF
CDR3 DNA: TGTGCCAGCAGTTTAACTAGCGGAGCCCCGAGGCCGCAGTACTTC

D gene: -
J gene: TRBJ2-1
clone size: -
CDR3 length: 14
V gene: TRBV29-1
CDR3 protein: CSVEGTGSYNEQFF
CDR3 DNA: TGCAGCGTTGAGGGCACCGGCTCCTACAATGAGCAGTTCTTC

D gene: TRBD2
J gene: TRBJ2-7
clone size: -
CDR3 length: 16
V gene: TRBV28
CDR3 protein: CASSSSGTSGGHEQYF
CDR3 DNA: TGTGCCAGCAGTTCCTCCGGGACTAGCGGGGGCCACGAGCAGTACTTC

D gene: -
J gene: TRBJ2-1
clone size: -
CDR3 length: 13
V gene: TRBV7-3
CDR3 protein: CASSLLVSDEQFF
CDR3 DNA: TGTGCCAGCAGCTTACTAGTTAGCGATGAGCAGTTCTTC

D gene: TRBD2
J gene: TRBJ2-1
clone size: -
CDR3 length: 17
V gene: TRBV28
CDR3 protein: CASSQPGLAGAYNEQFF
CDR3 DNA: TGTGCCAGCAGCCAACCCGGGCTAGCGGGAGCATACAATGAGCAGTTCTTC

D gene: -
J gene: TRBJ2-1
clone size: -
CDR3 length: 16
V gene: TRBV9
CDR3 protein: CASTRGRGSSYNEQFF
CDR3 DNA: TGTGCCAGCACCAGAGGTCGGGGGAGCTCCTACAATGAGCAGTTCTTC

D gene: TRBD2
J gene: TRBJ2-3
clone size: -
CDR3 length: 15
V gene: TRBV4-3
CDR3 protein: CASSLVAGPTDTQYF
CDR3 DNA: TGCGCCAGCAGCCTGGTAGCGGGGCCCACAGATACGCAGTATTTT

D gene: TRBD1
J gene: TRBJ1-2
clone size: -
CDR3 length: 16
V gene: TRBV10-3
CDR3 protein: CAIPEGTGELIYGYTF
CDR3 DNA: TGTGCCATCCCTGAAGGGACAGGGGAACTGATCTATGGCTACACCTTC

D gene: -
J gene: TRBJ2-4
clone size: -
CDR3 length: 11
V gene: TRBV6-5
CDR3 protein: CASRAANIQYF
CDR3 DNA: TGTGCCAGCAGGGCGGCGAACATTCAGTACTTC

D gene: TRBD2
J gene: TRBJ2-7
clone size: -
CDR3 length: 16
V gene: TRBV28
CDR3 protein: CASSSSGTSGIYEQYF
CDR3 DNA: TGTGCCAGCAGTTCCTCCGGGACTAGCGGGATTTACGAGCAGTACTTC

D gene: -
J gene: TRBJ2-3
clone size: -
CDR3 length: 14
V gene: TRBV7-9
CDR3 protein: CASSKTGGSDTQYF
CDR3 DNA: TGTGCCAGCAGCAAGACCGGCGGATCAGATACGCAGTATTTT

D gene: TRBD1
J gene: TRBJ1-5
clone size: -
CDR3 length: 13
V gene: TRBV13
CDR3 protein: CASSPGQNQPQHF
CDR3 DNA: TGTGCCAGCAGCCCGGGACAGAATCAGCCCCAGCATTTT

D gene: -
J gene: TRBJ1-1
clone size: -
CDR3 length: 14
V gene: TRBV18
CDR3 protein: CASSPGYRNTEAFF
CDR3 DNA: TGTGCCAGCTCACCCGGTTATAGGAACACTGAAGCTTTCTTT

D gene: TRBD2
J gene: TRBJ2-3
clone size: -
CDR3 length: 16
V gene: TRBV19
CDR3 protein: CASSVGTSRQLDTQYF
CDR3 DNA: TGTGCCAGTAGTGTCGGGACTAGCCGTCAACTCGATACGCAGTATTTT

D gene: TRBD1
J gene: TRBJ1-4
clone size: -
CDR3 length: 16
V gene: TRBV19
CDR3 protein: CASSIPPGTVGEKLFF
CDR3 DNA: TGTGCCAGTAGTATCCCCCCCGGGACAGTAGGAGAAAAACTGTTTTTT

D gene: -
J gene: TRBJ2-6
clone size: -
CDR3 length: 14
V gene: TRBV19
CDR3 protein: CASNLRSGANVLTF
CDR3 DNA: TGTGCCAGTAATCTGAGGTCTGGGGCCAACGTCCTGACTTTC